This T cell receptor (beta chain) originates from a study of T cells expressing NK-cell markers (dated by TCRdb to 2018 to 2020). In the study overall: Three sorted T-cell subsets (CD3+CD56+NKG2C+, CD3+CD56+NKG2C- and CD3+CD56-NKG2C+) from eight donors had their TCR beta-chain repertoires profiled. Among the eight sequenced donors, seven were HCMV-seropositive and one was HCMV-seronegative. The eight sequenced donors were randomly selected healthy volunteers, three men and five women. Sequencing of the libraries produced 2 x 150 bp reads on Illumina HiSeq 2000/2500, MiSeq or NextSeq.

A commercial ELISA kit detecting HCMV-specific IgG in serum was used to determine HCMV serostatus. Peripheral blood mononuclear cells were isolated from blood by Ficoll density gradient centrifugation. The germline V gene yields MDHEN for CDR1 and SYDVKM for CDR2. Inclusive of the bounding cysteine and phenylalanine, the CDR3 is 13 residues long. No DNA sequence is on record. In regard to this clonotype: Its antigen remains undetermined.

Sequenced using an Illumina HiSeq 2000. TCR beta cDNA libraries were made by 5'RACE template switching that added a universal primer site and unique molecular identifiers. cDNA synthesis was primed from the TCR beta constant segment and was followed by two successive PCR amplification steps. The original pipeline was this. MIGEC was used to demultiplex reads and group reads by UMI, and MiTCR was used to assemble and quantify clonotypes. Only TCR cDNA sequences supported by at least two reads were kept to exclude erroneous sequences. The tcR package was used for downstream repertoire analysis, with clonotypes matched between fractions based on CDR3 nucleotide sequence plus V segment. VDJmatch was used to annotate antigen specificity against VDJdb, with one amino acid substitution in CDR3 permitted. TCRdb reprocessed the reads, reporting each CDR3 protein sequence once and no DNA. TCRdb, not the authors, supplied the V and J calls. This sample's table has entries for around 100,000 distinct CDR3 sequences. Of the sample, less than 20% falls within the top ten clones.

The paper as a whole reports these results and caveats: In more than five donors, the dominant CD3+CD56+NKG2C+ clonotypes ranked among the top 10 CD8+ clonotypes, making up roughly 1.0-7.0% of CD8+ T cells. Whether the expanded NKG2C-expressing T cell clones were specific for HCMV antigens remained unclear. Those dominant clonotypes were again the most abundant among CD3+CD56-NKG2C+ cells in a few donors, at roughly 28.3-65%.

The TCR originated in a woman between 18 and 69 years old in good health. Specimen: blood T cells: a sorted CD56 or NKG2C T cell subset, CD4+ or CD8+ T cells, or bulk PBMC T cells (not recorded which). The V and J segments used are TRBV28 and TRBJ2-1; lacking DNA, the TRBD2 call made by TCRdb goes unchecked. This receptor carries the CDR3 CASRGAGEGEQFF.